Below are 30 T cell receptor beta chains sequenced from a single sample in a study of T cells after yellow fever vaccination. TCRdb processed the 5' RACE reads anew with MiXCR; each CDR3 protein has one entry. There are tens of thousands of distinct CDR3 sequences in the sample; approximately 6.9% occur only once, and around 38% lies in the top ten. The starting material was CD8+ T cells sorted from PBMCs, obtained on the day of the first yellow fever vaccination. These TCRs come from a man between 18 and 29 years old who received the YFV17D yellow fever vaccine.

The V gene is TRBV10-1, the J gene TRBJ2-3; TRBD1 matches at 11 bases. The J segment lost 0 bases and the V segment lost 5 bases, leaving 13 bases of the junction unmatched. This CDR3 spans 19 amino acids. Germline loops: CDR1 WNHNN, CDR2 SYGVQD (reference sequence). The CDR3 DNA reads TGCGCCAGCAGTCGCTCCCGGGACAGGGGGATTTCTAGCACAGATACGCAGTATTTT. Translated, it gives CASSRSRDRGISSTDTQYF.

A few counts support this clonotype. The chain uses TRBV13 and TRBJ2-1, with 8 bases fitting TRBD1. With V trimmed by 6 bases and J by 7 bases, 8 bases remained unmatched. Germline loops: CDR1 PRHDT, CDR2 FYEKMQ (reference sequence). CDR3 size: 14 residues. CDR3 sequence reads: CASSSTGVGNEQFF. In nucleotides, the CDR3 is TGTGCCAGCAGTTCGACAGGGGTCGGGAATGAGCAGTTCTTC.

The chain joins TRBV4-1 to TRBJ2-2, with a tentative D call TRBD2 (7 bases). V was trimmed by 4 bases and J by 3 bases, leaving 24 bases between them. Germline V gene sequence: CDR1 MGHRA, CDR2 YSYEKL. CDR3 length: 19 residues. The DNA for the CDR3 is TGCGCCAGCAGCCGGCCTGGGGGGGCAGGGACCTATCACACCGGGGAGCTGTTTTTT. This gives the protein CASSRPGGAGTYHTGELFF.

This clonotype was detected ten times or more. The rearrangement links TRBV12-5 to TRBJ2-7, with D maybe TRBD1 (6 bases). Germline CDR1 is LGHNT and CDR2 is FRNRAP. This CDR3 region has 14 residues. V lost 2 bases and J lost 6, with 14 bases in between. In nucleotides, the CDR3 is TGTGCTAGTGGTTTGTCCCAGGGGTTTAGCGAGCAGTACTTC. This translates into CASGLSQGFSEQYF.

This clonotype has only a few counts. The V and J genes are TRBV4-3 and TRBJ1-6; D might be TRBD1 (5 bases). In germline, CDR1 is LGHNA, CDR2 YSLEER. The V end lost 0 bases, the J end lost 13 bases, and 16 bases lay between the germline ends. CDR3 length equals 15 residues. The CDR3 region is CASSQDQGSRGPLHF. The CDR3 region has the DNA TGCGCCAGCAGCCAAGATCAGGGATCAAGAGGGCCCCTCCACTTT.

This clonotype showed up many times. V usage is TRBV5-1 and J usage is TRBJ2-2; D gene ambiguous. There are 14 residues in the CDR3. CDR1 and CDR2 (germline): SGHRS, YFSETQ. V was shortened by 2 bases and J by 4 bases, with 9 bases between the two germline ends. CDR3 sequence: CASSFRRATGELFF. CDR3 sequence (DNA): TGCGCCAGCAGCTTTCGTAGGGCCACCGGGGAGCTGTTTTTT.

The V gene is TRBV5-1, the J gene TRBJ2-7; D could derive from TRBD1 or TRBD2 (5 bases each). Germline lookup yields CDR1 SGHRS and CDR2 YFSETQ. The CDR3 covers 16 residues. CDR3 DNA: TGCGACAGCAGCTTGTTGCCGGCTACCACAGGAGGCGAGCAGTACGTC. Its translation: CDSSLLPATTGGEQYV.

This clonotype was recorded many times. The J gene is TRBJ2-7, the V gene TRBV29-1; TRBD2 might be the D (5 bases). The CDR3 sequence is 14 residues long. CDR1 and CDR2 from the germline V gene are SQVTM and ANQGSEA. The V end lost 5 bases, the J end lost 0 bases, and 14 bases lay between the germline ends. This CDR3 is CSVFGGTSSYEQYF. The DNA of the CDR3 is TGCAGCGTTTTCGGAGGCACCAGCTCCTACGAGCAGTACTTC.

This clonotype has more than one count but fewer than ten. CDR3 amino acids: CASSPKGPDSYNEQFF. The CDR3 region has the DNA TGTGCCAGCAGCCCAAAGGGTCCGGACAGCTACAATGAGCAGTTCTTC. The chain employs TRBV3-1 and TRBJ2-1, with TRBD1 as a possible D gene (6 bases). Trimming stripped 4 bases from V and 3 bases from J, with 16 bases between. This CDR3 spans 16 amino acids. Per the germline V gene, CDR1 is LGHDT and CDR2 is YNNKEL (reference sequence).

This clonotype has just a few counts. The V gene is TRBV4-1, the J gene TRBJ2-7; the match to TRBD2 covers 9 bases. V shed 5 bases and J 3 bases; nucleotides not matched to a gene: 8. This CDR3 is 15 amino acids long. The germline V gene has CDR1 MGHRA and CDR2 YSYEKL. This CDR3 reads CASSEIAGDNYEQYF. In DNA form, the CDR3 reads TGCGCCAGCAGCGAAATAGCGGGGGACAACTACGAGCAGTACTTC.

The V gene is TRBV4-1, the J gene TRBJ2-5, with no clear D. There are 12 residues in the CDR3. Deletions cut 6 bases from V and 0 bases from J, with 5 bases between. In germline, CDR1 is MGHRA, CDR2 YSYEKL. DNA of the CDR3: TGCGCCAGCAGTGACAACCAAGAGACCCAGTACTTC. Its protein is CASSDNQETQYF.

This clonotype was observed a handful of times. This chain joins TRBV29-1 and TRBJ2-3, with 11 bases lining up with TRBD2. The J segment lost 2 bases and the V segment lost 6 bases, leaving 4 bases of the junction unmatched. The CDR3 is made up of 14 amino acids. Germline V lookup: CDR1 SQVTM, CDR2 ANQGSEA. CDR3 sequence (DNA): TGCAGCGTCGCACTAGCGGGGGCCACAGATACGCAGTATTTT. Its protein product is CSVALAGATDTQYF.

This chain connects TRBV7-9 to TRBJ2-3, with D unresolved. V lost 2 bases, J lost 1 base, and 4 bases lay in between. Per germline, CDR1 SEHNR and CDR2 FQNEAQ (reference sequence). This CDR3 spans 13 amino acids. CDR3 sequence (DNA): TGTGCCAGCAGCTTAACAGGCACAGATACGCAGTATTTT. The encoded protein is CASSLTGTDTQYF.

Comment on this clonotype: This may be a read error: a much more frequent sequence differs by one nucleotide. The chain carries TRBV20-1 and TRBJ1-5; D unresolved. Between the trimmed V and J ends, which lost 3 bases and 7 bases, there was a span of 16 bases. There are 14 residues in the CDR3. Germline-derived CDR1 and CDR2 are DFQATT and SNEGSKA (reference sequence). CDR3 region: CSARVRGLKQPQHF. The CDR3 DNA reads TGCAGTGCTAGGGTCCGCGGGCTCAAGCAGCCCCAGCATTTT.

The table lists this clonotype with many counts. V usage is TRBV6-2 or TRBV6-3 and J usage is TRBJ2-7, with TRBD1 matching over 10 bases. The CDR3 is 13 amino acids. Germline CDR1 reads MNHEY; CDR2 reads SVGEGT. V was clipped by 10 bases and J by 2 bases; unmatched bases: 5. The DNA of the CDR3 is TGTGCCACATCCGGACAGGGGGCCTACGAGCAGTACTTC. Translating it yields CATSGQGAYEQYF.

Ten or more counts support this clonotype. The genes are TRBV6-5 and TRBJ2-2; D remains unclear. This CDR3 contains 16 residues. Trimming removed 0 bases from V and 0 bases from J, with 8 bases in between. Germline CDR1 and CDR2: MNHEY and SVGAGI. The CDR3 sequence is CASSYSRPSNTGELFF. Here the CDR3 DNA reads TGTGCCAGCAGTTACTCCCGACCGTCGAACACCGGGGAGCTGTTTTTT.

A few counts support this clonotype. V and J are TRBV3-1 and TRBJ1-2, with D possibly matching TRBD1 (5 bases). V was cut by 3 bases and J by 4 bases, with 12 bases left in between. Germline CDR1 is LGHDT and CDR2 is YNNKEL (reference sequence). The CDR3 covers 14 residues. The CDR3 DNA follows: TGTGCCAGCAGCCACTATGGAGACAGCTATGGCTACACCTTC. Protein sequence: CASSHYGDSYGYTF.

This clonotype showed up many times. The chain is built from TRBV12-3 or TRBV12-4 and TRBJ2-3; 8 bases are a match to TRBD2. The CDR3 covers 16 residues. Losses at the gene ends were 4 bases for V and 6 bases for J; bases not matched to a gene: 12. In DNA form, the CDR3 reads TGTGCCAGCAGTTCCACTCGGGGGGGCCTAGAGGATACGCAGTATTTT. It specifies CASSSTRGGLEDTQYF.

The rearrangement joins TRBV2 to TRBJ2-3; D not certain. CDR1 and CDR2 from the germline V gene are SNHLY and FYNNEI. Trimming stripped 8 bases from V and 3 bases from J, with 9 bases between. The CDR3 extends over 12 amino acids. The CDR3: CASDPATDTQYF. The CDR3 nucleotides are TGTGCCAGCGACCCGGCAACAGATACGCAGTATTTT.

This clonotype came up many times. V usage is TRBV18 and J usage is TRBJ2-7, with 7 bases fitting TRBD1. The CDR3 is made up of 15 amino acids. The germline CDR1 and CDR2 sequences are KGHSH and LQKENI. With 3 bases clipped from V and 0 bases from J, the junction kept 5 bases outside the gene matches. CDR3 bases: TGTGCCAGCTCACCCCGGGACAGTTACTCCTACGAGCAGTACTTC. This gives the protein CASSPRDSYSYEQYF.

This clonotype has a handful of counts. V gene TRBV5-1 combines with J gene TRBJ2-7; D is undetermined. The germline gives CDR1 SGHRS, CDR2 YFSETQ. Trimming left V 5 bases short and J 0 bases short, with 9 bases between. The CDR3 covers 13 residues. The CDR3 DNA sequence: TGCGCCAGCAGTATGTCTCCCTCCTACGAGCAGTACGTC. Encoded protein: CASSMSPSYEQYV.

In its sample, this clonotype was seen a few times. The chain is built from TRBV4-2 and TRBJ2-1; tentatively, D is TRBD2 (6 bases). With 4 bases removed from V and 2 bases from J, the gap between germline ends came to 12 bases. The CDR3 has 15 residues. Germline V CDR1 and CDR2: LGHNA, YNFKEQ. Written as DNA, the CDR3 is TGTGCCAGCAGCCGGATGGGCGGGACCTACAATGAGCAGTTCTTC. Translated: CASSRMGGTYNEQFF.

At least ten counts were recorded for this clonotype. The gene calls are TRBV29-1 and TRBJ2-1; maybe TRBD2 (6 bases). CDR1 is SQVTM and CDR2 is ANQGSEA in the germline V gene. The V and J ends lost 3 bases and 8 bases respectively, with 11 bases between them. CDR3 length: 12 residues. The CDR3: CSVEERDYEQFF. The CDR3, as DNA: TGCAGCGTTGAGGAGAGGGACTATGAGCAGTTCTTC.

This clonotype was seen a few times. CDR3 in amino acids: CASSPEQGYTGELFF. In DNA form, the CDR3 reads TGTGCCAGCAGCCCCGAACAGGGATACACCGGGGAGCTGTTTTTT. The chain couples TRBV6-1 to TRBJ2-2; a weak D match, TRBD1 (6 bases). Deletions cut 6 bases from V and 3 bases from J, with 14 bases between. The CDR3 runs 15 residues. Germline lookup yields CDR1 MNHNS and CDR2 SASEGT.

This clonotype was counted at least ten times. CDR3 nucleotide sequence: TGCGCCAGCAGCTTGTTGGGCGCCGTGGGGCTGAACACTGAAGCTTTCTTT. Amino acid sequence: CASSLLGAVGLNTEAFF. J is TRBJ1-1 and V is TRBV5-1, with D possibly matching TRBD1 (5 bases). V lost 1 base and J 0 bases, leaving 16 bases between the germline ends. This CDR3 is built from 17 residues. Germline lookup yields CDR1 SGHRS and CDR2 YFSETQ.

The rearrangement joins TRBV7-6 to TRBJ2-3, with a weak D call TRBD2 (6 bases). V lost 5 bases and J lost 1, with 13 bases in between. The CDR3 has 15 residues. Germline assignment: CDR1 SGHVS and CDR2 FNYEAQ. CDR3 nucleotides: TGTGCCAGCAGCCCAGTGTCGGGGGGCACAGATACGCAGTATTTT. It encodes CASSPVSGGTDTQYF.

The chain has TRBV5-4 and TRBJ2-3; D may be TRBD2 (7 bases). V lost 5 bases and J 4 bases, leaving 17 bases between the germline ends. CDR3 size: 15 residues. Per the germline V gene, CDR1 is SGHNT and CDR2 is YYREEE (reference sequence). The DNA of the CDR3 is TGTGCCAGCAGTTTGTGGGGGGGGCAGGCAGATACGCAGTATTTT. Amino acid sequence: CASSLWGGQADTQYF.

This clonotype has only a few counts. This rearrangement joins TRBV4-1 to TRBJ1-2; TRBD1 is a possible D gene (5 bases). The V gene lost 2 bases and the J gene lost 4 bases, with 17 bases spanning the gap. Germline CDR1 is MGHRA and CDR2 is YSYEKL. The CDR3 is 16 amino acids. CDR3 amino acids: CASSQSPQGAFYGYTF. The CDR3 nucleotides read TGCGCCAGCAGCCAATCCCCCCAAGGGGCCTTCTATGGCTACACCTTC.

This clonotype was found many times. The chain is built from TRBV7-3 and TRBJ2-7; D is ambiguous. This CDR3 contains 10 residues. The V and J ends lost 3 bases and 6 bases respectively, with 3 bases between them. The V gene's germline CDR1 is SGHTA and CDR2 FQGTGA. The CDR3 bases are TGTGCCAGCAGCTTGGGCGAGCAGTACGTC. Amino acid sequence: CASSLGEQYV.

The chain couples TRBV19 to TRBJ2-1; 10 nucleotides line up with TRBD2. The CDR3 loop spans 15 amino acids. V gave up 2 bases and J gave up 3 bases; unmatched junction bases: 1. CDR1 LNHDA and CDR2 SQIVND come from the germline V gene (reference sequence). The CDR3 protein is CASSILAGDYNEQFF. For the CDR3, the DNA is TGTGCCAGTAGTATACTAGCGGGGGACTACAATGAGCAGTTCTTC.